The 27 T cell receptor beta chains reported below all come from one sample, sequenced in a study of shared clonotypes between healthy human individuals. Sequencing used immunoSEQ multiplex PCR; TCRdb keeps in-frame clones, though not all of them. The sample holds roughly 2.2 million clones; about 92% are singletons and the top ten take approximately 0.4%. The sequencing input was naive CD4+ T cells from PBMCs. Subset noted: CD45RA+ positively selected. The receptors originated from a man aged 18-30 years in good health. Some clones in this sample may be carry-over from other donors' samples.

This clone appeared a single time. J is TRBJ2-7 and V is TRBV28, with 10 bases lining up with TRBD1. The CDR3 totals 12 residues. Germline loops: CDR1 MDHEN, CDR2 SYDVKM. After removal of 7 bases from V and 6 bases from J, the junction contained 3 bases not matched to a gene. The CDR3 nucleotides are TGTGCCAGCACCCGGACAGGGGGCGAGCAGTACTTC. This gives the protein CASTRTGGEQYF.

This clone was counted a few times. The rearrangement uses TRBV21-1 and TRBJ2-2. TRBV21-1 is a known pseudogene. The CDR3 loop spans 12 amino acids. CDR3 sequence: CASSKVSRELFF. CDR3 DNA: TGTGCCAGCAGCAAAGTCTCGAGGGAGCTGTTTTTT.

The rearrangement uses TRBV18 and TRBJ1-1; 8 nucleotides align to TRBD1. CDR1 is KGHSH and CDR2 is LQKENI in the germline V gene. After removal of 6 bases from V and 4 bases from J, the junction contained 10 bases not matched to a gene. CDR3 length equals 15 residues. The CDR3, as DNA: TGTGCCAGCTCCCGGGACAGGCCCCAGGGCACTGAAGCTTTCTTT. Protein sequence: CASSRDRPQGTEAFF.

The gene calls are TRBV7-9 and TRBJ2-7; D is undetermined. The germline V gene has CDR1 SEHNR and CDR2 FQNEAQ (reference sequence). The CDR3 covers 13 residues. Between the trimmed V and J ends, which lost 4 bases and 6 bases, there was a span of 13 bases. In DNA form, the CDR3 reads TGTGCCAGCAGCTACAATAACGGACCCGAGCAGTACTTC. Its protein product is CASSYNNGPEQYF.

This rearrangement joins TRBV11-3 to TRBJ1-1, with TRBD1 as a possible D gene (5 bases). The V gene lost 0 bases and the J gene lost 3 bases, with 14 bases spanning the gap. This CDR3 contains 16 residues. Germline values: CDR1 SGHNT, CDR2 YENEEA. CDR3 bases: TGTGCCAGCAGCTTAGATCCGCTGGGGGGAGACACTGAAGCTTTCTTT. The encoded protein is CASSLDPLGGDTEAFF.

Regarding this clone: This CDR3 is also generated by other DNA sequences in the sample. The V and J genes are TRBV5-6 and TRBJ2-7, with 8 bases matching TRBD2. CDR1 SGHDT and CDR2 YYEEEE come from the germline V gene. CDR3 length: 13 amino acids. Trimming removed 4 bases from V and 3 bases from J; junction bases left unmatched: 3. The CDR3 here is CASSLSGVYEQYF. The CDR3 DNA follows: TGTGCCAGCAGCCTTAGCGGGGTCTACGAGCAGTACTTC.

The chain is built from TRBV10-3 and TRBJ2-5; maybe TRBD2 (5 bases). V lost 5 bases and J lost 2, with 18 bases in between. The germline gives CDR1 ENHRY, CDR2 SYGVKD. CDR3 length: 16 residues. The CDR3 DNA reads as TGTGCCATCAGTCAACGGACTCTCCAGCTACAAGAGACCCAGTACTTC. Its protein product is CAISQRTLQLQETQYF.

The gene calls are TRBV5-1 and TRBJ1-4, with TRBD1 identical over 7 bases. This CDR3 contains 16 residues. V dropped 4 bases and J dropped 5; count of bases not matched to a gene: 11. Germline V CDR1 and CDR2: SGHRS, YFSETQ. CDR3 amino acids: CASSPTGTAINEKLFF. In DNA form, the CDR3 reads TGCGCCAGCAGCCCAACCGGGACAGCCATCAATGAAAAACTGTTTTTT.

V usage is TRBV18 and J usage is TRBJ2-7; D might be TRBD2 (7 bases). V was pared by 2 bases and J by 5 bases, with 16 bases between. The CDR3 has 15 residues. Germline V gene sequence: CDR1 KGHSH, CDR2 LQKENI. The CDR3 protein is CASSPGRGGQDEQYF. DNA for the CDR3: TGTGCCAGCTCACCAGGCAGGGGAGGGCAAGACGAGCAGTACTTC.

This sequence joins TRBV5-1 and TRBJ2-7; 11 bases are shared with TRBD2. V shed 4 bases, J shed 1 base, and the junction held 10 bases outside the gene matches. Germline V gives CDR1 SGHRS, CDR2 YFSETQ. The CDR3 totals 17 residues. As DNA, the CDR3 is TGCGCCAGCAGCGAACGACCGACTAGCGGGGTATCCTACGAGCAGTACTTC. Amino acids: CASSERPTSGVSYEQYF.

This chain connects TRBV6-1 to TRBJ2-7; tentative D call: TRBD2 (5 bases). V gave up 3 bases and J gave up 2 bases, with 23 bases separating them. Germline V gene sequence: CDR1 MNHNS, CDR2 SASEGT. CDR3 length equals 18 residues. For the CDR3, the DNA is TGTGCCAGCAGTGAGGTCGGGATGGAGCGGCTCCTAGCCTACGAGCAGTACTTC. This sequence encodes CASSEVGMERLLAYEQYF.

The rearrangement uses TRBV7-7 and TRBJ1-5, with 7 nucleotides matching TRBD1. This CDR3 spans 14 amino acids. Germline assignment: CDR1 SSHAT and CDR2 FNYEAQ (reference sequence). Trimming at V came to 5 bases and at J to 4 bases, leaving 5 bases not matched to a gene. The CDR3 DNA follows: TGTGCCAGCAGCAAGGGACAGCTAAATCAGCCCCAGCATTTT. Translating gives CASSKGQLNQPQHF.

The chain uses TRBV7-2 and TRBJ2-5; unclear D gene. The germline V gene has CDR1 SGHTA and CDR2 FQGNSA. Trimming removed 3 bases at V and 5 bases at J, with 10 bases between. CDR3 length: 13 residues. CDR3 nucleotides: TGTGCCAGCAGCTTCGGACGCCGGGAGACCCAGTACTTC. Its translation is CASSFGRRETQYF.

As concerns this clone: Within the sample, other DNA sequences also encode this same CDR3. The rearrangement joins TRBV5-6 to TRBJ2-5; D possibly matches TRBD1 or TRBD2 (6 bases each). The CDR3 has 14 residues. From germline, CDR1 is SGHDT and CDR2 YYEEEE. The germline V and J ends were trimmed by 2 bases and 1 base, with 9 bases remaining between them. Here the CDR3 DNA reads TGTGCCAGCAGCTTAGAGGGGGGCCAAGAGACCCAGTACTTC. It translates to CASSLEGGQETQYF. Together with reference TRBV5-6 and TRBJ2-5, the CDR3 gives the full variable domain: DAGVTQSPTHLIKTRGQQVTLRCSPKSGHDTVSWYQQALGQGPQFIFQYYEEEERQRGNFPDRFSGHQFPNYSSELNVNALLLGDSALYLCASSLEGGQETQYFGPGTRLLVL.

This chain uses TRBV28 with TRBJ2-5, with TRBD2 matching over 9 bases. From germline, CDR1 is MDHEN and CDR2 SYDVKM. This CDR3 is built from 17 residues. J lost 4 bases, V lost 2 bases, and 11 bases had no gene match. The CDR3 bases are TGTGCCAGCAGTTTACTCTCAGGAGCGGGAGGTGGAGAGACCCAGTACTTC. Translating it yields CASSLLSGAGGGETQYF.

This chain links TRBV7-2 with TRBJ1-1, with D possibly being TRBD1 (5 bases). Germline loops: CDR1 SGHTA, CDR2 FQGNSA. This CDR3 contains 13 residues. Trimming removed 6 bases at V and 10 bases at J, with 18 bases between. Here the CDR3 reads CASSIYEGQTAFF. CDR3 sequence (DNA): TGTGCCAGCAGTATCTATGAGGGGCAAACAGCTTTCTTT.

This chain connects TRBV19 to TRBJ1-3; D is possibly TRBD1 (6 bases). The length of the CDR3 is 14 residues. From germline, CDR1 is LNHDA and CDR2 SQIVND (reference sequence). Trimming shortened V by 8 bases and J by 4 bases, and 15 bases separated the two germline ends. CDR3 bases: TGTGCCAGTCCTGCTAGGGACACCGGAAACACCATATATTTT. Its protein is CASPARDTGNTIYF.

This sequence joins TRBV27 and TRBJ1-2, with D possibly TRBD1 on 6 matching bases. Per the germline V gene, CDR1 is MNHEY and CDR2 is SMNVEV (reference sequence). V shed 4 bases and J shed 1 base, with 13 bases lying between them. This CDR3 spans 15 amino acids. CDR3 protein: CASSSYGQLNYGYTF. The DNA for the CDR3 is TGTGCCAGCAGTTCCTACGGACAGCTTAACTATGGCTACACCTTC.

This CDR3 reads CASSLTSGAGNEQFF. For the CDR3, the DNA is TGTGCCAGCAGCCTGACTAGCGGTGCCGGCAATGAGCAGTTCTTC. This rearrangement joins TRBV7-2 to TRBJ2-1; TRBD2 aligns across 9 bases. The junction had 8 bases not matched to a gene; V was cut back by 5 bases and J by 6 bases. The CDR3 covers 15 residues. Germline loops: CDR1 SGHTA, CDR2 FQGNSA. Filled out from reference TRBV7-2 and TRBJ2-1, the complete variable domain reads GAGVSQSPSNKVTEKGKDVELRCDPISGHTALYWYRQSLGQGLEFLIYFQGNSAPDKSGLPSDRFSAERTGGSVSTLTIQRTQQEDSAVYLCASSLTSGAGNEQFFGPGTRLTVL.

This rearrangement joins TRBV7-9 to TRBJ1-4; 12 bases are a match to TRBD1. The CDR3 runs 15 residues. The germline V gene encodes CDR1 SEHNR and CDR2 FQNEAQ (reference sequence). V gave up 0 bases and J gave up 13 bases; unmatched junction bases: 6. The DNA of the CDR3 is TGTGCCAGCAGCTTAGCCCTGGGACAGGGGGCGAGACTGTTTTTT. Encoded protein: CASSLALGQGARLFF.

This sequence joins TRBV14 and TRBJ2-1, with D perhaps assigned TRBD1 or TRBD2 (5 bases each). The CDR3 contains 16 residues. Trimming removed 4 bases from V and 4 bases from J, with 17 bases in between. In germline, CDR1 is SGHDN, CDR2 FVKESK. This chain's CDR3 is CASSRIGSGQYNEQFF. The CDR3 nucleotides are TGTGCCAGCAGCCGGATCGGGTCGGGGCAATACAATGAGCAGTTCTTC.

As regards this clone: Other DNA sequences in the sample encode the same CDR3. V usage is TRBV7-2 and J usage is TRBJ2-7; weak D call: TRBD2 (5 bases). Germline V gene data show CDR1 as SGHTA and CDR2 as FQGNSA. The CDR3 sequence is 15 residues long. V was trimmed by 2 bases and J by 2 bases, leaving 13 bases between them. CDR3 region: CASSLLAGGTYEQYF. The CDR3 DNA sequence: TGTGCCAGCAGCTTACTGGCGGGTGGAACCTACGAGCAGTACTTC.

CDR3 loop: CASSEIGPGPLPRNEKLFF. CDR3 DNA sequence: TGTGCCAGCAGTGAGATCGGCCCAGGGCCCTTGCCAAGAAATGAAAAACTGTTTTTT. This chain connects TRBV6-1 to TRBJ1-4, with D possibly TRBD1 on 5 matching bases. The germline V gene has CDR1 MNHNS and CDR2 SASEGT. V was pared by 3 bases and J by 5 bases, with 25 bases between. The CDR3 contains 19 residues.

J is TRBJ1-3 and V is TRBV5-1, with a tentative D call TRBD1 (5 bases). V shed 0 bases and J shed 6 bases, with 16 bases lying between them. The CDR3 has 16 residues. CDR1 is SGHRS, CDR2 YFSETQ, per germline. This CDR3 reads CASSLAWGSGENTIYF. In DNA, the CDR3 is TGCGCCAGCAGCTTGGCCTGGGGGTCTGGCGAAAACACCATATATTTT. Filled out from reference TRBV5-1 and TRBJ1-3, the complete variable domain reads KAGVTQTPRYLIKTRGQQVTLSCSPISGHRSVSWYQQTPGQGLQFLFEYFSETQRNKGNFPGRFSGRQFSNSRSEMNVSTLELGDSALYLCASSLAWGSGENTIYFGEGSWLTVV.

The CDR3 loop is CASSETGGWNEQYF. The CDR3 nucleotides read TGTGCCAGCAGCGAGACAGGGGGCTGGAACGAGCAGTACTTC. The V call is TRBV7-3, the J call TRBJ2-7, with 10 bases aligning to TRBD1. V shed 5 bases, J shed 5 bases, and the junction held 6 bases outside the gene matches. The CDR3 is made up of 14 amino acids. Germline V CDR1 and CDR2: SGHTA, FQGTGA.

The V and J genes are TRBV5-1 and TRBJ2-5, with a possible D match to TRBD2 (6 bases). Germline values: CDR1 SGHRS, CDR2 YFSETQ. Trimming removed 0 bases at V and 5 bases at J, with 11 bases between. The CDR3 runs 14 residues. Here the CDR3 DNA reads TGCGCCAGCAGCTTGGGAGCTAGCGACGAGACCCAGTACTTC. It codes for CASSLGASDETQYF.

Turning to this clone: This sample includes further DNA sequences coding for the same CDR3. This rearrangement joins TRBV7-3 to TRBJ1-3, with D tentatively TRBD1 (5 bases). Germline V gene sequence: CDR1 SGHTA, CDR2 FQGTGA. V was trimmed by 0 bases and J by 1 base, leaving 7 bases between them. The CDR3 length is 15 residues. CDR3 protein: CASSLTGGSGNTIYF. DNA of the CDR3: TGTGCCAGCAGCTTAACTGGGGGTTCTGGAAACACCATATATTTT.